This T cell receptor (beta chain) was captured by sequencing in a study of blood T cell repertoires in COVID-19. On the study more broadly: All recovered Cohort 3 donors got two negative PCRs, got clearance, or saw symptom resolution.

Clones were read by immunoSEQ multiplex PCR, and TCRdb kept only the in-frame ones, dropping some. The data show 300,000 to 450,000 clones, over 75% seen once. Participants were placed into cohorts based on the clinical history they reported. V lost 3 bases and J 5 bases, leaving 14 bases between the germline ends. CDR3 size: 14 residues. The germline CDR1 and CDR2 sequences are SGHTA and FQGNSA. J is TRBJ2-7 and V is TRBV7-2; possibly TRBD2 for D (6 bases). The sample was PBMCs or T cells enriched from blood (not recorded which). The receptor was isolated from a man in his forties in a cohort exposed to, infected with or recovered from COVID-19 (not recorded which). CDR3 DNA sequence: TGTGCCAGCAGCTTCAGACTAGACCGCAACGAGCAGTACTTC. Translated: CASSFRLDRNEQYF. Combining the CDR3 with reference TRBV7-2 and TRBJ2-7 gives the whole variable domain GAGVSQSPSNKVTEKGKDVELRCDPISGHTALYWYRQSLGQGLEFLIYFQGNSAPDKSGLPSDRFSAERTGGSVSTLTIQRTQQEDSAVYLCASSFRLDRNEQYFGPGTRLTVT.